These 26 T cell receptor beta chains share one sample of origin, sequenced in a study of control samples from healthy donors and cancer patients. Assay: immunoSEQ multiplex PCR; the TCRdb copy retains only in-frame clones and omits some. This sample has about 140,000 clones, with roughly 89% found just once. The sequenced sample consisted of blood. These receptors were taken from a man under 40 in good health.

The V call is TRBV18, the J call TRBJ2-7; TRBD1 matches 9 bases. Germline V gene sequence: CDR1 KGHSH, CDR2 LQKENI. The CDR3 has 17 residues. Unmatched junction bases numbered 12, after V lost 6 bases and J lost 0 bases. Here the CDR3 reads CASSVGTGWGSSYEQYF. The CDR3 coding sequence is TGTGCCAGCTCGGTCGGGACAGGGTGGGGGAGCTCCTACGAGCAGTACTTC.

CDR3 bases: TGCGCCAGCAGCGGGATCTCCTCGAACACTGAAGCTTTCTTT. Encoded protein: CASSGISSNTEAFF. The gene calls are TRBV5-1 and TRBJ1-1; D gene unclear. The germline V gene has CDR1 SGHRS and CDR2 YFSETQ. V lost 4 bases and J lost 1, with 11 bases in between. There are 14 residues in the CDR3.

In regard to this clone: One junction end does not reproduce the germline sequence, and a read error may be involved. The chain recombines TRBV2 with TRBJ1-4, with no clear D. The CDR3 is made up of 16 amino acids. The germline gives CDR1 SNHLY, CDR2 FYNNEI. DNA for the CDR3: TGTACCAGCAGTGAAGGGATCAGTAGAACTAATGAAAAACTGTTTTTT. Protein sequence: CTSSEGISRTNEKLFF.

This clone was seen a single time. V is TRBV27 and J is TRBJ1-2; D unclear. V lost 5 bases to trimming and J lost 2 bases, with 12 bases between them. Germline lookup yields CDR1 MNHEY and CDR2 SMNVEV (reference sequence). This CDR3 region has 14 residues. CDR3 residues: CASSPGLGNYGYTF. The CDR3 nucleotides read TGTGCCAGCAGTCCCGGCCTGGGGAACTATGGCTACACCTTC.

Notes on this clone: In the same sample, other DNA sequences code for this CDR3. CDR3 region: CSVEDGYTF. The CDR3 coding sequence is TGCAGCGTTGAAGATGGCTACACCTTC. The V gene is TRBV29-1, the J gene TRBJ1-2; no clear D gene. CDR1 is SQVTM, CDR2 ANQGSEA, per germline. Deletions cut 0 bases from V and 7 bases from J, with 0 bases between. The CDR3 totals 9 residues.

The V gene is TRBV5-6, the J gene TRBJ1-2, with D unclear. The CDR3 extends over 15 amino acids. The germline V gene encodes CDR1 SGHDT and CDR2 YYEEEE. The V end lost 0 bases, the J end lost 6 bases, and 15 bases lay between the germline ends. This CDR3 is CASSLAAPERDGYTF. The CDR3 DNA follows: TGTGCCAGCAGCTTGGCCGCCCCAGAACGGGATGGCTACACCTTC. The variable domain in full, with the rest retrieved from reference TRBV5-6 and TRBJ1-2, is DAGVTQSPTHLIKTRGQQVTLRCSPKSGHDTVSWYQQALGQGPQFIFQYYEEEERQRGNFPDRFSGHQFPNYSSELNVNALLLGDSALYLCASSLAAPERDGYTFGSGTRLTVV.

The chain links TRBV4-3 to TRBJ1-4, with D possibly TRBD1 on 6 matching bases. The CDR3 runs to 13 residues. The V gene lost 1 base and the J gene lost 9 bases, with 9 bases spanning the gap. Germline lookup yields CDR1 LGHNA and CDR2 YSLEER. CDR3 DNA sequence: TGCGCCAGCAGCCAAGCTGACAGGAAAAAACTGTTTTTT. Translating it yields CASSQADRKKLFF.

This chain uses TRBV27 with TRBJ2-4, with no clear D. The V and J ends lost 6 bases and 3 bases respectively, with 18 bases between them. CDR3 length: 16 residues. Germline CDR1 and CDR2: MNHEY and SMNVEV (reference sequence). CDR3: CASRNSGGLVKNIQYF. CDR3 sequence (DNA): TGTGCCAGCAGAAACTCTGGTGGGTTGGTCAAAAACATTCAGTACTTC.

The CDR3 DNA sequence: TGTGCCAGCATCGTGGGGGCAGCTTTCTCTGGAAACACCATATATTTT. It codes for CASIVGAAFSGNTIYF. The rearrangement joins TRBV7-3 to TRBJ1-3, with a tentative D call TRBD1 (6 bases). Deletions cut 7 bases from V and 0 bases from J, with 16 bases between. The CDR3 extends over 16 amino acids. The germline V gene has CDR1 SGHTA and CDR2 FQGTGA. The whole variable domain, filled in from reference TRBV7-3 and TRBJ1-3, reads GAGVSQTPSNKVTEKGKYVELRCDPISGHTALYWYRQSLGQGPEFLIYFQGTGAADDSGLPNDRFFAVRPEGSVSTLKIQRTERGDSAVYLCASIVGAAFSGNTIYFGEGSWLTVV.

V and J are TRBV18 and TRBJ2-5; maybe TRBD2 (5 bases). Trimming left V 3 bases short and J 4 bases short, with 9 bases between. Germline-derived CDR1 and CDR2 are KGHSH and LQKENI. The CDR3 sequence is 13 residues long. CDR3 sequence: CASSPPTRETQYF. The CDR3 nucleotides read TGTGCCAGCTCACCGCCCACTAGAGAGACCCAGTACTTC.

This clone was picked up one time. The chain combines TRBV10-3 with TRBJ1-1; 7 bases fit TRBD1. This CDR3 region has 11 residues. Germline values: CDR1 ENHRY, CDR2 SYGVKD. With 6 bases clipped from V and 11 bases from J, the junction kept 6 bases outside the gene matches. The CDR3: CAISKDRDAFF. DNA of the CDR3: TGTGCCATCAGCAAAGACAGGGACGCTTTCTTT.

The chain joins TRBV2 to TRBJ1-1; D is unresolved. The CDR3 has 14 amino acids. Germline CDR1 SNHLY, CDR2 FYNNEI. Between the trimmed V and J ends, which lost 7 bases and 4 bases, there was a span of 16 bases. Written as DNA, the CDR3 is TGTGCCAGCACACCCTCCCTTGCGGGCACTGAAGCTTTCTTT. Its translation: CASTPSLAGTEAFF. The whole variable domain, remainder taken from reference TRBV2 and TRBJ1-1, is EPEVTQTPSHQVTQMGQEVILRCVPISNHLYFYWYRQILGQKVEFLVSFYNNEISEKSEIFDDQFSVERPDGSNFTLKIRSTKLEDSAMYFCASTPSLAGTEAFFGQGTRLTVV.

The chain joins TRBV2 to TRBJ2-1; 9 bases match TRBD2. The V and J ends lost 8 bases and 4 bases, in that order; junction bases with no gene match: 3. CDR3 length equals 13 residues. CDR1 is SNHLY and CDR2 is FYNNEI in the germline V gene. CDR3 in amino acids: CASGAGGYNEQFF. CDR3 DNA sequence: TGTGCCAGCGGCGCGGGGGGGTACAATGAGCAGTTCTTC.

The chain recombines TRBV30 with TRBJ1-3; D gene unclear. The V and J ends lost 0 bases and 7 bases respectively, with 7 bases between them. The CDR3 extends over 12 amino acids. Germline CDR1 and CDR2: GTSNPN and SVGIG (reference sequence). The CDR3 protein is CAWSVLGNTIYF. Written as DNA, the CDR3 is TGTGCCTGGAGTGTACTCGGGAACACCATATATTTT.

This clone is a singleton in its sample. The chain employs TRBV4-1 and TRBJ2-5; D perhaps matches TRBD1 (6 bases). The germline gives CDR1 MGHRA, CDR2 YSYEKL. The CDR3 extends over 14 amino acids. Trimming cost V 1 base and J 4 bases, with 10 bases left between them. The CDR3 DNA follows: TGCGCCAGCAGCCAAGGATTCAGGGGAGAGACCCAGTACTTC. Its translation: CASSQGFRGETQYF.

The CDR3 loop reads CASSQEGGGAAYEQYF. CDR3 nucleotide sequence: TGCGCCAGCAGCCAAGAAGGGGGCGGGGCCGCCTACGAGCAGTACTTC. This chain connects TRBV4-3 to TRBJ2-7, with a weak D call TRBD1 (7 bases). V was cut by 0 bases and J by 2 bases, with 14 bases left in between. The CDR3 contains 16 residues. CDR1 and CDR2 from the germline V gene are LGHNA and YSLEER.

The chain combines TRBV29-1 with TRBJ1-1, with a tentative D call TRBD1 (5 bases). Germline V lookup: CDR1 SQVTM, CDR2 ANQGSEA. V dropped 6 bases and J dropped 7 bases, with 6 bases sitting between them. CDR3 length: 9 residues. CDR3 region: CSVGGEAFF. DNA of the CDR3: TGCAGCGTGGGGGGTGAAGCTTTCTTT.

The chain employs TRBV9 and TRBJ2-1, with 13 bases identical to TRBD2. Unmatched junction bases numbered 9, after V lost 2 bases and J lost 7 bases. The CDR3 spans 17 residues. Looked up from germline, CDR1 is SGDLS and CDR2 is YYNGEE. CDR3 in DNA: TGTGCCAGCAGCGTCAGGACTAGCGGGAGTTCTTCGAATGAGCAGTTCTTC. Protein product: CASSVRTSGSSSNEQFF.

The chain combines TRBV7-9 with TRBJ1-5, with D possibly being TRBD1 (6 bases). The CDR3 length is 14 residues. CDR1 is SEHNR and CDR2 is FQNEAQ in the germline V gene (reference sequence). Trimming cost V 5 bases and J 5 bases, with 13 bases left between them. This chain's CDR3 is CASSDDRSDQPQHF. The CDR3 DNA reads TGTGCCAGCAGCGACGACAGGAGTGATCAGCCCCAGCATTTT.

The chain uses TRBV30 and TRBJ1-3; 7 bases fit TRBD1. The length of the CDR3 is 15 residues. The V gene's germline CDR1 is GTSNPN and CDR2 SVGIG (reference sequence). The V segment lost 6 bases and the J segment 0 bases; nucleotides outside the gene matches: 8. CDR3 coding DNA: TGTGCCTGCGCCGACAGGGCGTTCTCTGGAAACACCATATATTTT. It is translated as CACADRAFSGNTIYF. The full variable domain, in which reference TRBV30 and TRBJ1-3 provide the parts outside the CDR3, is SQTIHQWPATLVQPVGSPLSLECTVEGTSNPNLYWYRQAAGRGLQLLFYSVGIGQISSEVPQNLSASRPQDRQFILSSKKLLLSDSGFYLCACADRAFSGNTIYFGEGSWLTVV.

The rearrangement links TRBV9 to TRBJ1-3; D not resolved. This CDR3 region has 16 residues. Per the germline V gene, CDR1 is SGDLS and CDR2 is YYNGEE. V shed 2 bases and J shed 0 bases, with 12 bases lying between them. The DNA of the CDR3 is TGTGCCAGCAGCGTCCAGGCGACGAGCTCTGGAAACACCATATATTTT. Translated, it gives CASSVQATSSGNTIYF.

This clone has a single count. The chain uses TRBV12-3 or TRBV12-4 and TRBJ2-7, with D possibly matching TRBD2 (6 bases). The CDR3 has 11 residues. V was cut by 9 bases and J by 3 bases, with 9 bases left in between. For the CDR3, the DNA is TGTGCCAGTAGCGGTCACTACGAGCAGTACTTC. It specifies CASSGHYEQYF.

The chain employs TRBV7-2 and TRBJ2-7, with D uncertain. The V end lost 4 bases, the J end lost 3 bases, and 10 bases lay between the germline ends. The CDR3 spans 13 residues. Germline V gives CDR1 SGHTA, CDR2 FQGNSA. This CDR3 is CASSSSRNYEQYF. CDR3 nucleotides: TGTGCCAGCAGCTCTTCCAGGAACTACGAGCAGTACTTC.

This clone showed up just a few times. The rearrangement joins TRBV6-1 to TRBJ2-1, with D possibly matching TRBD2 (6 bases). The CDR3 totals 14 residues. From germline, CDR1 is MNHNS and CDR2 SASEGT. V was clipped by 2 bases and J by 7 bases, with 12 bases between them. CDR3 DNA sequence: TGTGCCAGCAGTGAAAAGGGACGGGGGAATGAGCAGTTCTTC. The encoded protein is CASSEKGRGNEQFF.

The gene calls are TRBV11-1 and TRBJ2-5; D ambiguous. The germline gives CDR1 SGHAT, CDR2 FQDESV (reference sequence). The CDR3 extends over 11 amino acids. Trimming left V 1 base short and J 5 bases short, with 2 bases between. CDR3 loop: CASSLGETQYF. The CDR3 DNA reads TGTGCCAGCAGCTTAGGGGAGACCCAGTACTTC.

The chain uses TRBV7-2 and TRBJ1-6; possibly TRBD1 for D (6 bases). CDR3 length: 14 amino acids. V dropped 3 bases and J dropped 8 bases, with 11 bases sitting between them. Looked up from germline, CDR1 is SGHTA and CDR2 is FQGNSA. The CDR3 protein is CASSFRTDYSPLHF. CDR3 DNA: TGTGCCAGCAGCTTTAGGACAGATTATTCACCCCTCCACTTT.